The 29 T cell receptor beta chains below all came from one sample that was sequenced in a study of blood T cell repertoires in COVID-19. Clones were sequenced by immunoSEQ multiplex PCR, and TCRdb holds only the in-frame ones, with some missing. The sample shows 200,000 to 300,000 clones, about 93% of them seen only once. The specimen sequenced was peripheral blood. These receptors all come from a man aged 30 to 39 with COVID-19, enrolled during active disease.

The chain is built from TRBV27 and TRBJ2-1, with 12 bases that match TRBD1. Per germline, CDR1 MNHEY and CDR2 SMNVEV (reference sequence). This CDR3 is built from 15 residues. V gave up 6 bases and J gave up 4 bases; unmatched junction bases: 4. CDR3 loop: CASRPGQGAYNEQFF. CDR3 sequence (DNA): TGTGCCAGCAGGCCGGGACAGGGGGCTTACAATGAGCAGTTCTTC.

The chain is built from TRBV7-9 and TRBJ2-7; 11 bases align to TRBD1. Germline CDR1 reads SEHNR; CDR2 reads FQNEAQ (reference sequence). The length of the CDR3 is 14 residues. Losses at the gene ends were 5 bases for V and 5 bases for J; bases not matched to a gene: 5. The CDR3 loop reads CASSPGTGGDEQYF. For the CDR3, the DNA is TGTGCCAGCAGCCCCGGGACAGGGGGTGACGAGCAGTACTTC. Full variable domain (remainder filled in from reference TRBV7-9 and TRBJ2-7): DTGVSQNPRHKITKRGQNVTFRCDPISEHNRLYWYRQTLGQGPEFLTYFQNEAQLEKSRLLSDRFSAERPKGSFSTLEIQRTEQGDSAMYLCASSPGTGGDEQYFGPGTRLTVT.

The chain employs TRBV24-1 and TRBJ2-1; TRBD1 aligns across 9 bases. The trim removed 4 bases at V and 7 bases at J, leaving 7 bases unmatched. Germline values: CDR1 KGHDR, CDR2 SFDVKD. The CDR3 is 15 residues long. This CDR3 reads CATSDSGQGHNEQFF. The CDR3 bases are TGTGCCACCAGTGACTCGGGACAGGGTCATAATGAGCAGTTCTTC.

A single count supports this clone. This chain joins TRBV12-5 and TRBJ2-5; 12 nucleotides agree with TRBD1. This CDR3 has 15 amino acids. Germline V gives CDR1 LGHNT, CDR2 FRNRAP. J lost 4 bases, V lost 4 bases, and 4 bases had no gene match. The DNA of the CDR3 is TGTGCTAGTGGTTGGGGACAGGGGGCGTCAGAGACCCAGTACTTC. Its protein product is CASGWGQGASETQYF.

The J gene is TRBJ1-3, the V gene TRBV6-5, with unresolved D. V lost 2 bases and J lost 2, with 7 bases in between. The CDR3 spans 14 residues. From germline, CDR1 is MNHEY and CDR2 SVGAGI. The CDR3 protein is CASSYTQTGNTIYF. The CDR3 bases are TGTGCCAGCAGTTACACCCAGACTGGAAACACCATATATTTT.

J is TRBJ2-5 and V is TRBV5-1; 7 nucleotides align to TRBD1. The CDR3 consists of 15 residues. Germline-derived CDR1 and CDR2 are SGHRS and YFSETQ. J lost 2 bases, V lost 1 base, and 5 bases had no gene match. CDR3 DNA: TGCGCCAGCAGCTTGCCTACAGGGGCACAAGAGACCCAGTACTTC. Translating it yields CASSLPTGAQETQYF.

The chain joins TRBV5-1 to TRBJ2-7; unclear D gene. CDR1 and CDR2 from the germline V gene are SGHRS and YFSETQ. V shed 0 bases and J shed 0 bases, with 10 bases lying between them. The CDR3 is 15 residues long. Here the CDR3 DNA reads TGCGCCAGCAGCTTGGTGGCAGGCAGCTCCTACGAGCAGTACTTC. It codes for CASSLVAGSSYEQYF.

The chain employs TRBV2 and TRBJ2-5; D is possibly TRBD1 (6 bases). V was cut by 6 bases and J by 1 base, with 15 bases left in between. The germline V gene has CDR1 SNHLY and CDR2 FYNNEI. The CDR3 length is 15 residues. CDR3 in DNA: TGTGCCAGCAGGGGGGCGGTTCGGGGCCAAGAGACCCAGTACTTC. Amino acid sequence: CASRGAVRGQETQYF.

In its sample, this clone was seen once. The chain combines TRBV7-9 with TRBJ2-7, with 9 bases that match TRBD1. The CDR3 runs 14 residues. The ends lost 3 bases at V and 2 bases at J; junction bases unmatched: 2. Germline assignment: CDR1 SEHNR and CDR2 FQNEAQ (reference sequence). The CDR3 nucleotides read TGTGCCAGCAGCTTGGGGACAGGGCCCTACGAGCAGTACTTC. It is translated as CASSLGTGPYEQYF.

The chain carries TRBV6-1 and TRBJ2-1; 7 bases agree with TRBD1. V shed 2 bases, J shed 6 bases, and the junction held 7 bases outside the gene matches. The CDR3 has 15 amino acids. From germline, CDR1 is MNHNS and CDR2 SASEGT. The CDR3 DNA sequence: TGTGCCAGCAGTGAATTGGCAGGGGGACCCAATGAGCAGTTCTTC. It encodes CASSELAGGPNEQFF.

V gene TRBV3-1 (or the pseudogene TRBV3-2) combines with J gene TRBJ1-3; D remains ambiguous. V lost 1 base to trimming and J lost 0 bases, with 7 bases between them. The CDR3 is made up of 15 amino acids. Germline values: CDR1 LGHDT, CDR2 YNNKEL (reference sequence). CDR3 sequence (DNA): TGTGCCAGCAGCCAAGGAACAGACTCTGGAAACACCATATATTTT. Its protein is CASSQGTDSGNTIYF.

The chain carries TRBV4-1 and TRBJ1-3, with a possible D match to TRBD1 (6 bases). Germline CDR1 and CDR2: MGHRA and YSYEKL. V lost 0 bases and J 3 bases, leaving 12 bases between the germline ends. The CDR3 contains 16 residues. CDR3 sequence (DNA): TGCGCCAGCAGCCAAGAAGGACAGTCTTTTGGAAACACCATATATTTT. It translates to CASSQEGQSFGNTIYF.

CDR3 sequence (DNA): TGTGCCAGCAGTCGTCTAGGACAGGGGGGAACACCCCTCCACTTT. Its translation: CASSRLGQGGTPLHF. The gene calls are TRBV6-5 and TRBJ1-6, with TRBD1 matching 10 bases. Germline V gives CDR1 MNHEY, CDR2 SVGAGI. V dropped 5 bases and J dropped 11; count of bases not matched to a gene: 9. The CDR3 has 15 amino acids.

The chain carries TRBV27 and TRBJ1-1, with D uncertain. This CDR3 spans 12 amino acids. The V and J ends lost 7 bases and 7 bases respectively, with 13 bases between them. Germline V CDR1 and CDR2: MNHEY, SMNVEV (reference sequence). The CDR3 here is CASKYSPREAFF. In nucleotides, the CDR3 is TGTGCCAGCAAGTACAGTCCCCGTGAAGCTTTCTTT.

The gene calls are TRBV11-2 and TRBJ1-4, with 8 positions matching TRBD1. From germline, CDR1 is SGHAT and CDR2 FQNNGV. The V gene end was trimmed by 5 bases and the J gene end by 5 bases; junction bases not matched to a gene: 7. The length of the CDR3 is 15 residues. The CDR3 sequence: CASSPGQGANEKLFF. CDR3 bases: TGTGCCAGCAGCCCCGGACAGGGTGCAAATGAAAAACTGTTTTTT.

The chain links TRBV11-2 to TRBJ1-3, with D possibly being TRBD1 (5 bases). Trimming removed 3 bases at V and 2 bases at J, with 11 bases between. Germline V gene sequence: CDR1 SGHAT, CDR2 FQNNGV. The CDR3 length is 15 residues. This chain's CDR3 is CASSFGQGAGNTIYF. The CDR3 DNA is TGTGCCAGCAGCTTCGGTCAGGGCGCTGGAAACACCATATATTTT.

The rearrangement uses TRBV4-1 and TRBJ2-7; 9 bases are shared with TRBD1. V was pared by 6 bases and J by 4 bases, with 13 bases of the junction left unmatched. This CDR3 region has 16 residues. Looked up from germline, CDR1 is MGHRA and CDR2 is YSYEKL. CDR3 protein: CASSIAGTGTQYEQYF. The CDR3 bases are TGCGCCAGCAGTATAGCCGGGACAGGGACTCAATACGAGCAGTACTTC.

A single count supports this clone. The chain uses TRBV19 and TRBJ2-3; a possible D gene is TRBD1 (6 bases). The CDR3 sequence is 18 residues long. Trimming left V 0 bases short and J 4 bases short, with 20 bases between. Germline-derived CDR1 and CDR2 are LNHDA and SQIVND (reference sequence). CDR3 residues: CASSIDSSHRVYPDTQYF. The CDR3, as DNA: TGTGCCAGTAGTATAGATTCATCGCACAGGGTGTACCCAGATACGCAGTATTTT.

The rearrangement links TRBV7-2 to TRBJ2-1; 7 nucleotides agree with TRBD1. The CDR3 is 14 amino acids. Trimming took 5 bases from V and 6 from J; bases not matched to a gene: 7. CDR1 and CDR2 (germline): SGHTA, FQGNSA. The CDR3 spells CASSRHQGVNEQFF. The CDR3 nucleotides are TGTGCCAGCAGCCGCCACCAGGGGGTCAATGAGCAGTTCTTC.

This clone was found a few times. This chain links TRBV7-7 with TRBJ2-1, with 11 bases fitting TRBD1. The CDR3 covers 15 residues. From germline, CDR1 is SSHAT and CDR2 FNYEAQ (reference sequence). J gave up 4 bases and V 4 bases, and 3 bases lay outside the gene matches. CDR3 sequence reads: CASSSGTGGYNEQFF. CDR3 bases: TGTGCCAGCAGCTCTGGGACAGGGGGATACAATGAGCAGTTCTTC.

The J gene is TRBJ1-3, the V gene TRBV3-1 (or the pseudogene TRBV3-2); D not resolved. V gave up 2 bases and J gave up 4 bases, with 9 bases separating them. This CDR3 comprises 14 residues. Per germline, CDR1 LGHDT and CDR2 YNNKEL (reference sequence). The CDR3 reads CASSQQRLGNTIYF. The CDR3 DNA sequence: TGTGCCAGCAGCCAACAGAGACTCGGAAACACCATATATTTT.

The V call is TRBV18, the J call TRBJ1-2; 7 nucleotides agree with TRBD1. Trimming removed 4 bases from V and 4 bases from J; junction bases left unmatched: 6. CDR1 KGHSH and CDR2 LQKENI come from the germline V gene. This CDR3 has 14 amino acids. CDR3 DNA sequence: TGTGCCAGCTCACGGGACAGTCTGGGCTATGGCTACACCTTC. Amino acid sequence: CASSRDSLGYGYTF. The full variable domain, rest sourced from reference TRBV18 and TRBJ1-2, is NAGVMQNPRHLVRRRGQEARLRCSPMKGHSHVYWYRQLPEEGLKFMVYLQKENIIDESGMPKERFSAEFPKEGPSILRIQQVVRGDSAAYFCASSRDSLGYGYTFGSGTRLTVV.

The CDR3 DNA follows: TGCGCCAGCAGCGAGGAAACGACTGGGGGGGTGCAGTACTTC. Protein sequence: CASSEETTGGVQYF. This chain joins TRBV5-1 and TRBJ2-7; 7 positions match TRBD2. The CDR3 length is 14 residues. Per germline, CDR1 SGHRS and CDR2 YFSETQ. V gave up 4 bases and J gave up 9 bases; unmatched junction bases: 13. The variable domain in full, with the rest retrieved from reference TRBV5-1 and TRBJ2-7, is KAGVTQTPRYLIKTRGQQVTLSCSPISGHRSVSWYQQTPGQGLQFLFEYFSETQRNKGNFPGRFSGRQFSNSRSEMNVSTLELGDSALYLCASSEETTGGVQYFGPGTRLTVT.

The V gene is TRBV6-4, the J gene TRBJ2-3, with 10 bases fitting TRBD2. The CDR3 is 17 amino acids. CDR1 is MRHNA, CDR2 SNTAGT, per germline. The trim removed 2 bases at V and 0 bases at J, leaving 5 bases unmatched. CDR3 bases: TGTGCCAGCAGTGACGGGACTAGCGTAGCTAGCACAGATACGCAGTATTTT. Its translation: CASSDGTSVASTDTQYF.

V and J are TRBV6-5 and TRBJ2-5, with D tentatively TRBD1 (5 bases). Germline V lookup: CDR1 MNHEY, CDR2 SVGAGI. The CDR3 loop spans 12 amino acids. The V end was cut by 0 bases, the J end by 7 bases, with 6 bases between. As DNA, the CDR3 is TGTGCCAGCAGTTACTCAGGGGCGACCCAGTACTTC. It yields the protein CASSYSGATQYF.

The chain combines TRBV3-1 (or the pseudogene TRBV3-2) with TRBJ2-1, with a possible D match to TRBD2 (6 bases). The CDR3 is made up of 11 amino acids. Trimming pared 4 bases from V and 10 bases from J, leaving 8 bases between. CDR1 is LGHDT, CDR2 YNNKEL, per germline (reference sequence). The CDR3 reads CASSPGLEQFF. As DNA, the CDR3 is TGTGCCAGCAGCCCAGGACTAGAGCAGTTCTTC.

The genes are TRBV27 and TRBJ1-5, with D perhaps matching TRBD1 (5 bases). CDR3 length: 13 amino acids. The germline V and J ends were trimmed by 5 bases and 7 bases, with 12 bases remaining between them. Per germline, CDR1 MNHEY and CDR2 SMNVEV (reference sequence). Here the CDR3 DNA reads TGTGCCAGCAGTCGGTCAGGGAACCAGCCCCAGCATTTT. It codes for CASSRSGNQPQHF.

This chain joins TRBV11-2 and TRBJ2-1; 8 positions match TRBD2. With V trimmed by 1 base and J by 11 bases, 10 bases remained unmatched. Germline CDR1 is SGHAT and CDR2 is FQNNGV. The CDR3 contains 15 residues. The CDR3 sequence: CASSLVTGGSRKQFF. CDR3 coding DNA: TGTGCCAGCAGCTTAGTGACGGGGGGGTCCCGGAAGCAGTTCTTC.

The chain couples TRBV7-9 to TRBJ1-2, with TRBD1 as a possible D gene (6 bases). Trimming cost V 11 bases and J 2 bases, with 18 bases left between them. There are 14 residues in the CDR3. CDR1 SEHNR and CDR2 FQNEAQ come from the germline V gene (reference sequence). This CDR3 reads CALSRVGGNYGYTF. The DNA for the CDR3 is TGTGCCCTCAGCAGGGTTGGGGGCAACTATGGCTACACCTTC.